These 4 T cell receptor beta chains were sequenced from one sample in a study of shared clonotypes between healthy human individuals. The assay was immunoSEQ multiplex PCR, and TCRdb's table has in-frame clones only and misses some. The sample contains about 1.1 million clones, approximately 80% of which appear only once. The sample was memory CD4+ T cells from PBMCs. Subset given: CD45RA-negative fraction. Receptors originate from a man in his late teens or twenties in good health. Some clones in this sample may be carry-over from other donors' samples.

J is TRBJ2-7 and V is TRBV4-3; D is unclear. The CDR3 is made up of 14 amino acids. From germline, CDR1 is LGHNA and CDR2 YSLEER. Trimming removed 5 bases at V and 5 bases at J, with 16 bases between. CDR3 DNA sequence: TGCGCCAGCAGCGCCAGGACCGCTCTCGACGAGCAGTACTTC. It specifies CASSARTALDEQYF.

For this clone: Distinct nucleotide sequences in the sample also encode this CDR3. The chain joins TRBV30 to TRBJ1-1, with D unclear. Trimming left V 3 bases short and J 4 bases short, with 6 bases between. This CDR3 spans 11 amino acids. CDR1 is GTSNPN and CDR2 is SVGIG in the germline V gene (reference sequence). DNA of the CDR3: TGTGCCTGGAGGGGAAGCACTGAAGCTTTCTTT. It yields the protein CAWRGSTEAFF.

This chain uses TRBV5-5 with TRBJ1-1; D is perhaps TRBD1 (6 bases). The CDR3 runs 14 residues. V lost 3 bases to trimming and J lost 2 bases, with 11 bases between them. Germline CDR1 and CDR2: SGHKS and YYEKEE (reference sequence). This CDR3 is CASSWTDRNTEAFF. CDR3 DNA sequence: TGTGCCAGCAGCTGGACAGACCGAAACACTGAAGCTTTCTTT.

The chain combines TRBV6-1 with TRBJ1-4; unclear D gene. The CDR3 covers 15 residues. From germline, CDR1 is MNHNS and CDR2 SASEGT. Trimming shortened V by 4 bases and J by 0 bases, and 9 bases separated the two germline ends. Written as DNA, the CDR3 is TGTGCCAGCAGTGGAAGGAGTGCAACTAATGAAAAACTGTTTTTT. This gives the protein CASSGRSATNEKLFF.